One sample yielded the 24 T cell receptor beta chains listed below, sequenced in a study of immune cell composition in non-small cell lung cancer. Libraries were prepared by immunoSEQ multiplex PCR; TCRdb keeps only in-frame clonotypes and omits some of them. The table has over 6,500 clones, about 68% seen once. Normal lung was sampled as far from the tumour as possible, at least 3 cm. Sequenced material: non-adjacent lung tissue. The receptor source for this set is a human donor with non-small cell lung cancer.

V is TRBV6-6 and J is TRBJ2-7, with 9 bases lining up with TRBD2. This CDR3 contains 16 residues. Trimming took 2 bases from V and 3 from J; bases not matched to a gene: 8. Germline V gene data show CDR1 as MNHNY and CDR2 as SVGAGI (reference sequence). The CDR3 bases are TGTGCCAGCAGTTACACCCCCGGGACTAGCCTCTACGAGCAGTACTTC. Its protein product is CASSYTPGTSLYEQYF.

V gene TRBV4-1 combines with J gene TRBJ2-2; 7 nucleotides agree with TRBD2. The CDR3 loop spans 14 amino acids. CDR1 MGHRA and CDR2 YSYEKL come from the germline V gene. The J segment lost 6 bases and the V segment lost 3 bases, leaving 4 bases of the junction unmatched. CDR3 residues: CASSHRTSSGELFF. The CDR3 DNA follows: TGCGCCAGCAGCCACCGGACTAGTTCCGGGGAGCTGTTTTTT.

This clone is classed as medium-sized. The chain is built from TRBV9 and TRBJ1-6; 10 bases align to TRBD1. This CDR3 comprises 15 residues. The germline gives CDR1 SGDLS, CDR2 YYNGEE. The junction had 3 bases not matched to a gene; V was cut back by 3 bases and J by 6 bases. Here the CDR3 reads CASSERQGANSPLHF. The CDR3 coding sequence is TGTGCCAGCAGCGAAAGACAGGGGGCTAATTCACCCCTCCACTTT.

By frequency in the sample, this clone is medium-sized (0.01 to 0.1%). This rearrangement joins TRBV5-1 to TRBJ2-1; 10 bases agree with TRBD2. CDR1 is SGHRS, CDR2 YFSETQ, per germline. This CDR3 region has 16 residues. Losses at the gene ends were 0 bases for V and 8 bases for J; bases not matched to a gene: 8. The CDR3 spells CASSLGPAGGRDEQFF. The CDR3 DNA reads as TGCGCCAGCAGCTTGGGTCCAGCGGGAGGGCGGGATGAGCAGTTCTTC. Drawing the rest from reference TRBV5-1 and TRBJ2-1, the complete variable domain is KAGVTQTPRYLIKTRGQQVTLSCSPISGHRSVSWYQQTPGQGLQFLFEYFSETQRNKGNFPGRFSGRQFSNSRSEMNVSTLELGDSALYLCASSLGPAGGRDEQFFGPGTRLTVL.

This sequence joins TRBV7-2 and TRBJ1-5; weak D call: TRBD1 (5 bases). V dropped 0 bases and J dropped 3 bases, with 9 bases sitting between them. The CDR3 runs to 15 residues. Germline lookup yields CDR1 SGHTA and CDR2 FQGNSA. CDR3: CASSLAQGANQPQHF. CDR3 nucleotides: TGTGCCAGCAGCTTAGCGCAGGGTGCCAATCAGCCCCAGCATTTT.

This rearrangement joins TRBV28 to TRBJ1-1, with TRBD1 identical over 7 bases. CDR1 and CDR2 (germline): MDHEN, SYDVKM. This CDR3 comprises 16 residues. With 6 bases clipped from V and 6 bases from J, the junction kept 16 bases outside the gene matches. CDR3: CASSTGAGLLRAEAFF. CDR3 DNA sequence: TGTGCCAGCAGCACAGGGGCAGGCCTCCTGAGGGCTGAAGCTTTCTTT.

The CDR3 nucleotides are TGTGCCTGGAGTGTACGTCCAGGTATCACCGGGGAGCTGTTTTTT. Residues: CAWSVRPGITGELFF. The chain couples TRBV30 to TRBJ2-2; D is unclear. The germline V and J ends were trimmed by 0 bases and 4 bases, with 12 bases remaining between them. Germline CDR1 GTSNPN, CDR2 SVGIG (reference sequence). The CDR3 is 15 residues long.

The chain joins TRBV19 to TRBJ2-3; 8 positions match TRBD2. The CDR3 sequence is 11 residues long. Germline V gene lookup returns CDR1 LNHDA and CDR2 SQIVND (reference sequence). V trimming: 10 bases; J trimming: 8 bases; junction bases outside the gene matches: 5. This CDR3 is CATGLARTQYF. In DNA, the CDR3 is TGTGCCACAGGACTAGCACGTACGCAGTATTTT.

The chain combines TRBV21-1 with TRBJ1-4. TRBV21-1 is described as a pseudogene. The CDR3 is 18 amino acids. This chain's CDR3 is CASSNQTLGGFGNEKLFF. The CDR3, as DNA: TGTGCCAGCAGCAATCAAACCCTGGGGGGGTTCGGTAATGAAAAACTGTTTTTT.

V is TRBV7-2 and J is TRBJ1-5; no clear D gene. CDR1 and CDR2 (germline): SGHTA, FQGNSA. This CDR3 has 16 residues. V lost 5 bases and J 3 bases, leaving 17 bases between the germline ends. CDR3 amino acids: CASSPLAGGLNQPQHF. The DNA for the CDR3 is TGTGCCAGCAGCCCCCTGGCTGGAGGGCTCAATCAGCCCCAGCATTTT.

The genes are TRBV2 and TRBJ2-2; 10 nucleotides line up with TRBD2. V shed 3 bases and J 4 bases; nucleotides not matched to a gene: 8. Germline CDR1 and CDR2: SNHLY and FYNNEI. The CDR3 loop spans 17 amino acids. The CDR3 DNA follows: TGTGCCAGCAGTGAGGTCCCGGCTAGCGGGGGCACCGGGGAGCTGTTTTTT. It translates to CASSEVPASGGTGELFF.

This clone was counted a single time. The V gene is TRBV11-2, the J gene TRBJ2-6; unclear D gene. The ends were cut back, 4 bases at V and 0 bases at J, with 7 bases in the middle. The length of the CDR3 is 15 residues. Germline CDR1 is SGHAT and CDR2 is FQNNGV. As DNA, the CDR3 is TGTGCCAGCAGCTCATACGGCTCTGGGGCCAACGTCCTGACTTTC. Translation gives CASSSYGSGANVLTF.

The rearrangement uses TRBV4-2 and TRBJ2-3; tentative D call: TRBD2 (7 bases). Germline V gives CDR1 LGHNA, CDR2 YNFKEQ. Deletions cut 1 base from V and 3 bases from J, with 17 bases between. The CDR3 spans 17 residues. CDR3 nucleotides: TGTGCCAGCAGCCAAGTCGGGCCGGAGGGGGGGACAGATACGCAGTATTTT. Protein product: CASSQVGPEGGTDTQYF.

The table lists this clone with a few counts. The rearrangement joins TRBV2 to TRBJ1-1; 11 bases match TRBD1. With V trimmed by 4 bases and J by 6 bases, 1 base remained unmatched. This CDR3 comprises 13 residues. The germline V gene encodes CDR1 SNHLY and CDR2 FYNNEI. Here the CDR3 reads CASSVDRGPEAFF. The CDR3 coding sequence is TGTGCCAGCAGTGTGGACAGGGGGCCTGAAGCTTTCTTT.

The chain couples TRBV28 to TRBJ2-3; 11 bases align to TRBD1. The CDR3 consists of 15 residues. Germline CDR1 is MDHEN and CDR2 is SYDVKM. The junction had 7 bases not matched to a gene; V was cut back by 7 bases and J by 4 bases. The CDR3 spells CASIPGGQGADTQYF. CDR3 coding DNA: TGTGCCAGCATCCCCGGGGGACAGGGGGCAGATACGCAGTATTTT.

The chain links TRBV6-1 to TRBJ1-1, with D possibly matching TRBD1 (6 bases). The CDR3 covers 15 residues. Germline V gives CDR1 MNHNS, CDR2 SASEGT. V lost 3 bases to trimming and J lost 4 bases, with 15 bases between them. CDR3 residues: CASSEGAGVSTEAFF. The CDR3 coding sequence is TGTGCCAGCAGTGAGGGGGCAGGGGTGAGCACTGAAGCTTTCTTT.

The chain is built from TRBV9 and TRBJ2-2; D is unclear. The V gene's germline CDR1 is SGDLS and CDR2 YYNGEE. The CDR3 runs to 14 residues. Trimming took off 0 bases at V and 1 base at J, with 4 bases between the two ends. CDR3 nucleotides: TGTGCCAGCAGCGTAGGGCAGAACACCGGGGAGCTGTTTTTT. Amino acids: CASSVGQNTGELFF. The entire variable domain, with the rest obtained from reference TRBV9 and TRBJ2-2, is as follows: DSGVTQTPKHLITATGQRVTLRCSPRSGDLSVYWYQQSLDQGLQFLIQYYNGEERAKGNILERFSAQQFPDLHSELNLSSLELGDSALYFCASSVGQNTGELFFGEGSRLTVL.

The chain uses TRBV7-9 and TRBJ2-6, with 9 bases aligning to TRBD1. The V and J ends lost 3 bases and 4 bases, in that order; junction bases with no gene match: 4. Looked up from germline, CDR1 is SEHNR and CDR2 is FQNEAQ (reference sequence). CDR3 length: 16 residues. The CDR3 region has the DNA TGTGCCAGCAGCTTCGGACAGGGGTCCGGGGCCAACGTCCTGACTTTC. This codes for CASSFGQGSGANVLTF.

This rearrangement joins TRBV29-1 to TRBJ1-4; TRBD1 matches 7 bases. CDR3 length: 14 residues. The V gene end was trimmed by 3 bases and the J gene end by 5 bases; junction bases not matched to a gene: 6. The V gene's germline CDR1 is SQVTM and CDR2 ANQGSEA. CDR3 residues: CSVDSRDSNEKLFF. CDR3 DNA: TGCAGCGTTGATAGCCGGGACAGCAATGAAAAACTGTTTTTT.

This clone has only a few counts. The chain recombines TRBV6-5 with TRBJ1-2; TRBD1 matches 7 bases. Per germline, CDR1 MNHEY and CDR2 SVGAGI. There are 13 residues in the CDR3. Losses at the gene ends were 6 bases for V and 8 bases for J; bases not matched to a gene: 9. Here the CDR3 reads CASRGRQGLGYTF. The CDR3 DNA reads TGTGCCAGCAGAGGGAGACAGGGTCTGGGCTACACCTTC.

The chain recombines TRBV10-3 with TRBJ1-3; 10 bases are a match to TRBD1. The V gene end was trimmed by 3 bases and the J gene end by 0 bases; junction bases not matched to a gene: 5. The CDR3 extends over 17 amino acids. Germline assignment: CDR1 ENHRY and CDR2 SYGVKD. DNA for the CDR3: TGTGCCATCAGTGATTCGCGGACAGGGGGCTCTGGAAACACCATATATTTT. This sequence encodes CAISDSRTGGSGNTIYF.

The chain has TRBV7-6 and TRBJ2-3; 11 bases are a match to TRBD2. The CDR3 loop spans 19 amino acids. In germline, CDR1 is SGHVS, CDR2 FNYEAQ. The ends lost 1 base at V and 3 bases at J; junction bases unmatched: 12. The CDR3 DNA sequence: TGTGCCAGCAGCTTAGAAATGTCCGTGACTAGCGGGGAAACAGATACGCAGTATTTT. It yields the protein CASSLEMSVTSGETDTQYF.

The rearrangement links TRBV5-5 to TRBJ1-5; the match to TRBD1 covers 8 bases. Germline V CDR1 and CDR2: SGHKS, YYEKEE (reference sequence). This CDR3 has 16 amino acids. With 0 bases clipped from V and 5 bases from J, the junction kept 7 bases outside the gene matches. CDR3 amino acids: CASSLDYRGLHQPQHF. CDR3 nucleotide sequence: TGTGCCAGCAGCTTGGACTACAGGGGGTTGCATCAGCCCCAGCATTTT. The entire variable domain, with the rest obtained from reference TRBV5-5 and TRBJ1-5, is as follows: DAGVTQSPTHLIKTRGQQVTLRCSPISGHKSVSWYQQVLGQGPQFIFQYYEKEERGRGNFPDRFSARQFPNYSSELNVNALLLGDSALYLCASSLDYRGLHQPQHFGDGTRLSIL.

The chain carries TRBV28 and TRBJ2-7, with TRBD1 identical over 9 bases. Unmatched junction bases numbered 7, after V lost 2 bases and J lost 5 bases. The CDR3 loop spans 15 amino acids. Germline CDR1 and CDR2: MDHEN and SYDVKM. The DNA for the CDR3 is TGTGCCAGCAGTTTAGGTGGACAGGGGAACAACGAGCAGTACTTC. Amino acids: CASSLGGQGNNEQYF.